This T cell receptor beta chain is drawn from a study of cytomegalovirus exposure and HLA in healthy donors. Study-wide points: According to reports, the classifier identified cytomegalovirus status with high specificity and sensitivity. According to an earlier analysis, most TCR beta V segments yielded productive rearrangements about 90% or about 30% of the time. What TCR beta sequences reportedly achieved was accurate prediction of HLA-A and HLA-B alleles in most subjects. An analysis was carried out later, and it reportedly showed fewer N-insertions in an Asian-associated ancestry cluster than the approximately 700-donor mean.

Researchers ran the PCR with 60 Vbeta and 13 Jbeta primers. Profiled with immunoSEQ multiplex PCR; TCRdb holds only in-frame clones, not every one. The sample contains approximately 88,000 clones, around 76% of which appear only once. The CDR3 totals 15 residues. The V gene's germline CDR1 is MNHNS and CDR2 SASEGT. Trimming removed 5 bases from V and 2 bases from J; junction bases left unmatched: 5. As for this clone: Antigen specificity is unknown.

This TCR came from a man in his late teens or twenties in good health and CMV-seropositive. Material: PBMCs. This rearrangement joins TRBV6-1 to TRBJ2-3; TRBD1 aligns across 9 bases. The CDR3 is CASSTGGPSTDTQYF. CDR3 coding DNA: TGTGCCAGCAGTACAGGGGGCCCCTCCACAGATACGCAGTATTTT.